The next 7 T cell receptor beta chains were all read from a single sample in a study of vaccination effects on CD4 cells after COVID-19. Their recognized antigens are unknown. The protocol was immunoSEQ multiplex PCR, while the TCRdb copy is restricted to in-frame clones and leaves out a portion. This table holds nearly 45,000 clones, 72% found once. When less than 12 days of culture had elapsed, CD4+ T cells were isolated. All participants had two doses of either the BNT162b2 or mRNA-1273 vaccine. The sequencing here drew on CD4+ T cells from PBMCs cultured without peptide, taken after COVID-19 vaccination. These receptors all stem from a human donor who received a COVID-19 vaccine.

The V call is TRBV6-5, the J call TRBJ2-7; 10 bases line up with TRBD1. Germline V lookup: CDR1 MNHEY, CDR2 SVGAGI. CDR3 length equals 15 residues. J lost 0 bases, V lost 6 bases, and 5 bases had no gene match. The CDR3 DNA sequence: TGTGCCAGCAGGCGGGACAGGGGACCCTCCTACGAGCAGTACTTC. This encodes CASRRDRGPSYEQYF.

In its sample, this clone was seen a few times. The chain has TRBV11-2 and TRBJ2-7, with D possibly TRBD2 on 5 matching bases. CDR1 and CDR2 from the germline V gene are SGHAT and FQNNGV. The CDR3 has 12 residues. The V and J ends lost 2 bases and 6 bases respectively, with 8 bases between them. CDR3 coding DNA: TGTGCCAGCAGCTTAAGGGAGAGCGAGCAGTACTTC. This codes for CASSLRESEQYF.

This chain uses TRBV3-1 (or the pseudogene TRBV3-2) with TRBJ1-1, with no clear D. The CDR3 has 14 residues. Trimming took off 4 bases at V and 1 base at J, with 10 bases between the two ends. CDR1 and CDR2 from the germline V gene are LGHDT and YNNKEL (reference sequence). The CDR3 is CASSPRWGNTEAFF. The CDR3 DNA reads TGTGCCAGCAGCCCCCGTTGGGGGAACACTGAAGCTTTCTTT.

This clone has just a few counts. The chain is built from TRBV7-2 and TRBJ2-7; TRBD2 is a possible D gene (6 bases). The germline V and J ends were trimmed by 1 base and 2 bases, with 9 bases remaining between them. The CDR3 length is 14 residues. Germline V gene sequence: CDR1 SGHTA, CDR2 FQGNSA. The CDR3 DNA sequence: TGTGCCAGCAGCTTAGAGGCGGGGACCTACGAGCAGTACTTC. It translates to CASSLEAGTYEQYF. Combining the CDR3 with reference TRBV7-2 and TRBJ2-7 gives the whole variable domain GAGVSQSPSNKVTEKGKDVELRCDPISGHTALYWYRQSLGQGLEFLIYFQGNSAPDKSGLPSDRFSAERTGGSVSTLTIQRTQQEDSAVYLCASSLEAGTYEQYFGPGTRLTVT.

This chain connects TRBV24-1 to TRBJ1-2; 11 bases match TRBD1. CDR3 length: 16 amino acids. Losses at the gene ends were 1 base for V and 4 bases for J; bases not matched to a gene: 4. Germline loops: CDR1 KGHDR, CDR2 SFDVKD. In DNA, the CDR3 is TGTGCCACCAGTGATTTAGGACAGGGGGCTCGCTATGGCTACACCTTC. It yields the protein CATSDLGQGARYGYTF.

The chain recombines TRBV19 with TRBJ2-2; 7 bases align to TRBD1. The V gene end was trimmed by 7 bases and the J gene end by 4 bases; junction bases not matched to a gene: 12. Germline CDR1 is LNHDA and CDR2 is SQIVND (reference sequence). The CDR3 spans 16 residues. The CDR3: CASTLQDREITGELFF. In DNA form, the CDR3 reads TGTGCCAGTACCCTTCAAGACAGGGAGATCACCGGGGAGCTGTTTTTT.

This clone was seen a handful of times. This chain uses TRBV24-1 with TRBJ2-5; TRBD2 agrees at 11 bases. This CDR3 spans 14 amino acids. V gave up 6 bases and J gave up 5 bases; unmatched junction bases: 4. Germline CDR1 KGHDR, CDR2 SFDVKD. As DNA, the CDR3 is TGTGCCACCAGTTCTAGCGGGGGGCGGGAGACCCAGTACTTC. Encoded protein: CATSSSGGRETQYF.